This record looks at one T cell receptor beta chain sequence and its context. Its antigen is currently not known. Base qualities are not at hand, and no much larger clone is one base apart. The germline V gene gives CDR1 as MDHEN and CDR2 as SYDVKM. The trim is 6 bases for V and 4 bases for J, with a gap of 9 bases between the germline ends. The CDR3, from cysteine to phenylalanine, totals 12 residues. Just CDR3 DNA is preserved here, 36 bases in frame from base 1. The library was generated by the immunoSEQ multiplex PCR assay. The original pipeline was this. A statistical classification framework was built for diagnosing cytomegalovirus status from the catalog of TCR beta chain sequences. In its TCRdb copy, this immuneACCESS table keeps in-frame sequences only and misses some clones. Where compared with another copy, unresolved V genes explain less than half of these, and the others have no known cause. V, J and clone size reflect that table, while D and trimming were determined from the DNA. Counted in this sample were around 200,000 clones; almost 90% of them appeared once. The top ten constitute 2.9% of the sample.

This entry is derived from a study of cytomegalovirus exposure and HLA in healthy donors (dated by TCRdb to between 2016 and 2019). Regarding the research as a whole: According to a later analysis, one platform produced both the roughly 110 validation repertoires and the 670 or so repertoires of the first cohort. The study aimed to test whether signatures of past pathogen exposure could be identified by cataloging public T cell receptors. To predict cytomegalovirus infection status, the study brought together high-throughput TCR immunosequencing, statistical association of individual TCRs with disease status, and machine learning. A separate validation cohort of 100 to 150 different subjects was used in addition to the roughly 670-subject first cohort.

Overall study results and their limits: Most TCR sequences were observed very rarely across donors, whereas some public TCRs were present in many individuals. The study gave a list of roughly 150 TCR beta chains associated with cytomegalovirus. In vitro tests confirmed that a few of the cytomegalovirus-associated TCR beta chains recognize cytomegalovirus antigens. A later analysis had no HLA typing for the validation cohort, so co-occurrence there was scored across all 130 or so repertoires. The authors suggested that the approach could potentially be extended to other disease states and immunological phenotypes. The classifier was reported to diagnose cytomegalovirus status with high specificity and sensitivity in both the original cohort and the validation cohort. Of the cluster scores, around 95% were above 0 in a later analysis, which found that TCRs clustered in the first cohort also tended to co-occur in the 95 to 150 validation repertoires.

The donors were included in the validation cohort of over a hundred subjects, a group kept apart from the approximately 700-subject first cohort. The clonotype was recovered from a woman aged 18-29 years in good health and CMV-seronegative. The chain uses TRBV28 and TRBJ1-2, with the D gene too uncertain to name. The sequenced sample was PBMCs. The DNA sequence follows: TGTGCCAGCAGCCCTAGAAGCTATGGCTACACCTTC. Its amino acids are CASSPRSYGYTF.